The 27 T cell receptor beta chains below come from one sample, sequenced in a study of shared clonotypes between healthy human individuals. The table came from immunoSEQ multiplex PCR; TCRdb's copy has only in-frame clones and leaves some out. The sample includes about half a million clones, 70% to 80% of them seen just once. The sequencing sample was made of PBMCs. The receptors derive from a woman between 40 and 50 years old in good health. Some clones in this sample may be carry-over from other donors' samples.

CDR3 in DNA: TGTGCCAGTAGTATAGCTGGGAGGGGACCCAATCAGCCCCAGCATTTT. It codes for CASSIAGRGPNQPQHF. The chain links TRBV19 to TRBJ1-5, with a weak D call TRBD1 (5 bases). The CDR3 contains 16 residues. The germline V gene has CDR1 LNHDA and CDR2 SQIVND (reference sequence). The V end lost 1 base, the J end lost 3 bases, and 13 bases lay between the germline ends.

The J gene is TRBJ1-5, the V gene TRBV28, with a weak D call TRBD1 (5 bases). V dropped 6 bases and J dropped 8 bases, with 17 bases sitting between them. This CDR3 contains 14 residues. Germline V gives CDR1 MDHEN, CDR2 SYDVKM. The CDR3 protein is CASRSVGDDKPQHF. The CDR3 nucleotides read TGTGCCAGCAGGTCAGTAGGGGACGATAAGCCCCAGCATTTT.

The V and J genes are TRBV18 and TRBJ2-1, with 7 positions matching TRBD2. V was pared by 1 base and J by 4 bases, with 4 bases of the junction left unmatched. CDR1 and CDR2 (germline): KGHSH, LQKENI. The CDR3 length is 15 residues. The CDR3 protein is CASSPQAGSYNEQFF. In DNA form, the CDR3 reads TGTGCCAGCTCACCACAAGCGGGAAGTTACAATGAGCAGTTCTTC.

The J gene is TRBJ1-2, the V gene TRBV6-4; unclear D gene. Trimming cost V 3 bases and J 0 bases, with 11 bases left between them. The germline gives CDR1 MRHNA, CDR2 SNTAGT. The CDR3 runs to 15 residues. The CDR3 DNA sequence: TGTGCCAGCAGTGAGGCCGGAGGATCTAACTATGGCTACACCTTC. Residues: CASSEAGGSNYGYTF.

This clone has only a few counts. V usage is TRBV6-4 and J usage is TRBJ2-3; 7 bases fit TRBD2. Looked up from germline, CDR1 is MRHNA and CDR2 is SNTAGT. The CDR3 extends over 15 amino acids. Losses at the gene ends were 4 bases for V and 4 bases for J; bases not matched to a gene: 8. CDR3 residues: CASSVEAGSADTQYF. Written as DNA, the CDR3 is TGTGCCAGCAGTGTCGAAGCGGGAAGTGCAGATACGCAGTATTTT.

This clone was recorded only once. The V and J genes are TRBV5-1 and TRBJ2-3; 7 nucleotides line up with TRBD2. After removal of 0 bases from V and 2 bases from J, the junction contained 9 bases not matched to a gene. Germline lookup yields CDR1 SGHRS and CDR2 YFSETQ. There are 17 residues in the CDR3. CDR3 DNA: TGCGCCAGCAGCTTGGAGGGCGGGGGACCGTCCACAGATACGCAGTATTTT. Translating it yields CASSLEGGGPSTDTQYF.

This clone was observed at least ten times. The chain joins TRBV27 to TRBJ2-7, with a tentative D call TRBD1 (5 bases). CDR1 is MNHEY and CDR2 is SMNVEV in the germline V gene (reference sequence). Trimming removed 5 bases from V and 9 bases from J, with 14 bases in between. The CDR3 totals 12 residues. In DNA, the CDR3 is TGTGCCAGCAGTCCACCAGGGCGTGGGCAGTACTTC. This gives the protein CASSPPGRGQYF.

For this clone: This sequence is one base from a far larger clone and is likely a read error. The chain uses TRBV5-6 and TRBJ1-2, with 10 bases matching TRBD1. The CDR3 is 15 residues long. Trimming cost V 3 bases and J 6 bases; bases outside gene matches: 8. CDR1 and CDR2 from the germline V gene are SGHDT and YYEEEE. The CDR3 here is CASSSVTGTGDGYTF. In DNA, the CDR3 is TGTGCCAGCAGCTCGGTGACAGGGACAGGGGATGGCTACACCTTC.

Comment on this clone: The sample contains more than one DNA sequence encoding this CDR3. V and J are TRBV9 and TRBJ2-1; TRBD1 is a possible D gene (5 bases). CDR1 is SGDLS and CDR2 is YYNGEE in the germline V gene. The ends were cut back, 0 bases at V and 0 bases at J, with 7 bases in the middle. The CDR3 contains 15 residues. This CDR3 is CASSVVGASYNEQFF. The CDR3 DNA sequence: TGTGCCAGCAGCGTAGTAGGGGCCTCCTACAATGAGCAGTTCTTC.

The rearrangement uses TRBV6-1 and TRBJ2-3; D may correspond to TRBD1 or TRBD2 (7 bases each). This CDR3 comprises 13 residues. V was trimmed by 7 bases and J by 9 bases, leaving 17 bases between them. The germline V gene has CDR1 MNHNS and CDR2 SASEGT. The CDR3 is CASNLDREGTQYF. CDR3 nucleotides: TGTGCCAGCAACCTTGACAGGGAGGGAACGCAGTATTTT.

There are a few counts of this clone. V gene TRBV7-9 combines with J gene TRBJ1-3, with D hard to call. CDR3 size: 15 residues. Germline V gene sequence: CDR1 SEHNR, CDR2 FQNEAQ (reference sequence). Trimming left V 6 bases short and J 0 bases short, with 12 bases between. Here the CDR3 DNA reads TGTGCCAGCAGTATCGACGGCCTCTCTGGAAACACCATATATTTT. Protein product: CASSIDGLSGNTIYF. The whole variable domain, remainder taken from reference TRBV7-9 and TRBJ1-3, is DTGVSQNPRHKITKRGQNVTFRCDPISEHNRLYWYRQTLGQGPEFLTYFQNEAQLEKSRLLSDRFSAERPKGSFSTLEIQRTEQGDSAMYLCASSIDGLSGNTIYFGEGSWLTVV.

This sequence joins TRBV10-3 and TRBJ2-2; no reliable D call. CDR1 ENHRY and CDR2 SYGVKD come from the germline V gene. Trimming removed 2 bases at V and 5 bases at J, with 6 bases between. The length of the CDR3 is 13 residues. The CDR3 sequence: CAISERGTGELFF. The CDR3 bases are TGTGCCATCAGTGAGCGAGGTACCGGGGAGCTGTTTTTT.

The rearrangement joins TRBV11-2 to TRBJ2-1, with TRBD2 as a possible D gene (6 bases). This CDR3 comprises 13 residues. The V end was cut by 5 bases, the J end by 10 bases, with 15 bases between. The germline V gene has CDR1 SGHAT and CDR2 FQNNGV. DNA for the CDR3: TGTGCCAGCAGCCCCCGACTAGACGGCGAGCAGTTCTTC. This encodes CASSPRLDGEQFF. Full variable domain (outside the CDR3, taken from reference TRBV11-2 and TRBJ2-1): EAGVAQSPRYKIIEKRQSVAFWCNPISGHATLYWYQQILGQGPKLLIQFQNNGVVDDSQLPKDRFSAERLKGVDSTLKIQPAKLEDSAVYLCASSPRLDGEQFFGPGTRLTVL.

The chain recombines TRBV5-6 with TRBJ1-5; the D gene is possibly TRBD1 (5 bases). The CDR3 is 13 amino acids. V lost 4 bases and J lost 4, with 9 bases in between. Germline CDR1 SGHDT, CDR2 YYEEEE. CDR3 amino acids: CASSPGPNQPQHF. Written as DNA, the CDR3 is TGTGCCAGCAGCCCGGGACCTAATCAGCCCCAGCATTTT.

The gene calls are TRBV29-1 and TRBJ2-5; TRBD2 agrees at 14 bases. Germline lookup yields CDR1 SQVTM and CDR2 ANQGSEA. The CDR3 runs 18 residues. V lost 1 base, J lost 2 bases, and 9 bases stayed unmatched. Written as DNA, the CDR3 is TGCAGCGTTGAAGGGACTAGCGGGAGGTTGGCCGGACAAGAGACCCAGTACTTC. Amino acid sequence: CSVEGTSGRLAGQETQYF.

Here the CDR3 reads CASSESRDTEAFF. The DNA for the CDR3 is TGTGCCAGCAGTGAATCTAGGGACACTGAAGCTTTCTTT. The chain couples TRBV25-1 to TRBJ1-1; D unclear. Per the germline V gene, CDR1 is MGHDK and CDR2 is SYGVNS. The CDR3 spans 13 residues. Trimming took 1 base from V and 3 from J, leaving 6 bases between them.

The chain couples TRBV7-5 to TRBJ2-7; the table's TRBD1 call for D was not verified on the DNA. TRBV7-5 is listed as a pseudogene. The CDR3 spans 14 residues. The CDR3, as DNA: TGTGCCAGAAGCCCGGGACAGGGCAGATACGAGCAGTACTTC. It specifies CARSPGQGRYEQYF.

The chain is built from TRBV19 and TRBJ2-3; the match to TRBD2 covers 14 bases. V gave up 6 bases and J gave up 1 base; unmatched junction bases: 6. Germline lookup yields CDR1 LNHDA and CDR2 SQIVND (reference sequence). The CDR3 contains 17 residues. As DNA, the CDR3 is TGTGCCAGTAGCCCTGGACTAGCGGGAGGAGGCACAGATACGCAGTATTTT. It translates to CASSPGLAGGGTDTQYF.

This sequence joins TRBV7-2 and TRBJ2-5, with D unresolved. The CDR3 sequence is 16 residues long. The germline V gene encodes CDR1 SGHTA and CDR2 FQGNSA. Trimming took off 5 bases at V and 4 bases at J, with 20 bases between the two ends. CDR3 nucleotide sequence: TGTGCCAGCAGCCCCCTCCGCCGGAACTTCGGAGAGACCCAGTACTTC. It codes for CASSPLRRNFGETQYF.

This clone is a singleton in its sample. The chain employs TRBV27 and TRBJ2-3; D is undetermined. V gave up 8 bases and J gave up 1 base, with 10 bases separating them. The CDR3 is made up of 13 amino acids. Germline CDR1 and CDR2: MNHEY and SMNVEV (reference sequence). The CDR3 is CASSSGGTDTQYF. In DNA, the CDR3 is TGTGCCAGCTCCTCTGGCGGCACAGATACGCAGTATTTT.

As for this clone: Other DNA sequences of this sample code for an identical CDR3. The genes are TRBV28 and TRBJ1-5; D is possibly TRBD1 (6 bases). Germline CDR1 and CDR2: MDHEN and SYDVKM. V lost 5 bases to trimming and J lost 5 bases, with 19 bases between them. The CDR3 sequence is 16 residues long. CDR3 sequence reads: CASSQVGGQYDQPQHF. DNA of the CDR3: TGTGCCAGCAGTCAGGTGGGCGGACAGTACGATCAGCCCCAGCATTTT.

This clone has only a few counts. Other nucleotide sequences from this sample produce the same CDR3. This chain uses TRBV7-2 with TRBJ2-2, with D tentatively TRBD1 (6 bases). The V gene lost 5 bases and the J gene lost 1 base, with 8 bases spanning the gap. CDR3 length: 14 residues. Germline CDR1 and CDR2: SGHTA and FQGNSA. Written as DNA, the CDR3 is TGTGCCAGCAGCCCCAGGGGGAACACCGGGGAGCTGTTTTTT. Amino acids: CASSPRGNTGELFF.

Written as DNA, the CDR3 is TGTGCCAGCAAACGACAGGGGGTCGTGTACACTGAAGCTTTCTTT. Protein: CASKRQGVVYTEAFF. The J gene is TRBJ1-1, the V gene TRBV6-5, with TRBD1 matching 9 bases. The CDR3 length is 15 residues. Trimming cost V 7 bases and J 3 bases; bases outside gene matches: 9. Germline V gene lookup returns CDR1 MNHEY and CDR2 SVGAGI.

About this clone: The identical CDR3 is also encoded by other nucleotide sequences in the sample. The J gene is TRBJ2-7, the V gene TRBV6-6; D not certain. The CDR3 loop spans 11 amino acids. The germline CDR1 and CDR2 sequences are MNHNY and SVGAGI (reference sequence). Trimming took 6 bases from V and 3 from J, leaving 6 bases between them. This CDR3 reads CASSPSYEQYF. The CDR3 region has the DNA TGTGCCAGCAGCCCAAGCTACGAGCAGTACTTC.

The chain uses TRBV9 and TRBJ2-7; D is unresolved. The CDR3 covers 14 residues. V dropped 0 bases and J dropped 1 base, with 8 bases sitting between them. Germline loops: CDR1 SGDLS, CDR2 YYNGEE. CDR3 amino acids: CASSVGSLSYEQYF. CDR3 in DNA: TGTGCCAGCAGCGTAGGCAGCTTGTCCTACGAGCAGTACTTC.

In DNA, the CDR3 is TGTGCCTGGAGGGGGGGAGAGACCCAGTACTTC. Its translation: CAWRGGETQYF. V and J are TRBV30 and TRBJ2-5; D possibly corresponds to TRBD2 (6 bases). The V gene's germline CDR1 is GTSNPN and CDR2 SVGIG (reference sequence). There are 11 residues in the CDR3. V lost 3 bases, J lost 4 bases, and 6 bases lay in between.

The chain is built from TRBV19 and TRBJ1-5; maybe TRBD1 (6 bases). From germline, CDR1 is LNHDA and CDR2 SQIVND (reference sequence). This CDR3 has 15 residues. Trimming removed 3 bases from V and 6 bases from J, with 15 bases in between. This CDR3 is CASSINRESGQPQHF. The DNA for the CDR3 is TGTGCCAGTAGTATTAACAGGGAGTCGGGTCAGCCCCAGCATTTT.